The 9 T cell receptor beta chains listed next were all sequenced from one sample in a study of T cell repertoires in cytomegalovirus infection. TCRdb independently ran MiXCR on the reads; one entry per CDR3 protein. The table lists approximately 110,000 distinct CDR3 sequences, roughly 31% of them singletons. Their recognized antigens are unknown. The sample here was CD8+ T cells from cultured PBMCs, taken from culture after CMV antigen stimulation. The receptor set was obtained from a human donor in good health (CMV status not recorded). Some clones in this sample may be carry-over from other donors' samples.

This clonotype occurred many times. The V call is TRBV11-2, the J call TRBJ1-1, with TRBD1 as a possible D gene (5 bases). Trimming shortened V by 1 base and J by 3 bases, and 9 bases separated the two germline ends. The V gene's germline CDR1 is SGHAT and CDR2 FQNNGV. CDR3 length: 14 amino acids. CDR3 in amino acids: CASSLGARDTEAFF. The CDR3 DNA follows: TGTGCCAGCAGCTTAGGAGCCAGGGACACTGAAGCTTTCTTT.

Only a few counts were recorded for this clonotype. The rearrangement links TRBV7-6 to TRBJ1-5, with a possible D match to TRBD1 (5 bases). Trimming stripped 5 bases from V and 3 bases from J, with 14 bases between. This CDR3 comprises 15 residues. The germline CDR1 and CDR2 sequences are SGHVS and FNYEAQ. This chain's CDR3 is CASSPGTAYNQPQHF. As DNA, the CDR3 is TGTGCCAGCAGCCCCGGGACCGCATACAATCAGCCCCAGCATTTT.

The sample holds a few counts of this clonotype. This chain joins TRBV4-1 and TRBJ1-1, with TRBD1 matching 9 bases. From germline, CDR1 is MGHRA and CDR2 YSYEKL. This CDR3 spans 16 amino acids. Trimming removed 4 bases from V and 6 bases from J; junction bases left unmatched: 12. In DNA form, the CDR3 reads TGCGCCAGCAGCCCACGCCCCGGGACAGGGAAACCTGAAGCTTTCTTT. It yields the protein CASSPRPGTGKPEAFF.

At least ten counts were recorded for this clonotype. V gene TRBV7-6 combines with J gene TRBJ2-5, with D possibly being TRBD2 (6 bases). Germline CDR1 SGHVS, CDR2 FNYEAQ. The CDR3 runs 17 residues. V was trimmed by 2 bases and J by 0 bases, leaving 16 bases between them. The CDR3 here is CASSLYYGGLNQETQYF. The CDR3 nucleotides are TGTGCCAGCAGCTTATATTACGGGGGTTTAAACCAAGAGACCCAGTACTTC.

This chain links TRBV4-1 with TRBJ1-1, with 8 bases that match TRBD1. Germline-derived CDR1 and CDR2 are MGHRA and YSYEKL. CDR3 length: 15 residues. Losses at the gene ends were 0 bases for V and 2 bases for J; bases not matched to a gene: 2. CDR3 coding DNA: TGCGCCAGCAGCCAAGAGACAGGGGATAACACTGAAGCTTTCTTT. Encoded protein: CASSQETGDNTEAFF.

This chain links TRBV29-1 with TRBJ1-1; D may be TRBD1 (6 bases). The CDR3 runs 10 residues. Germline V gene sequence: CDR1 SQVTM, CDR2 ANQGSEA. Between the trimmed V and J ends, which lost 6 bases and 8 bases, there was a span of 10 bases. The CDR3 DNA reads TGCAGCGTGGAAACAGGGGAAGCTTTCTTT. Translating gives CSVETGEAFF.

This clonotype was detected a few times. The chain links TRBV7-9 to TRBJ1-3; 8 bases map to TRBD1. The V segment lost 3 bases and the J segment 6 bases; nucleotides outside the gene matches: 4. CDR3 length: 14 amino acids. Germline-derived CDR1 and CDR2 are SEHNR and FQNEAQ (reference sequence). CDR3 in amino acids: CASSFLDRANTIYF. CDR3 in DNA: TGTGCCAGCAGCTTTTTGGACAGGGCAAACACCATATATTTT.

This clonotype was seen a few times. V and J are TRBV5-1 and TRBJ2-7; 10 bases are a match to TRBD1. V gave up 2 bases and J gave up 5 bases; unmatched junction bases: 10. Germline CDR1 reads SGHRS; CDR2 reads YFSETQ. This CDR3 has 16 amino acids. DNA of the CDR3: TGCGCCAGCAGCTTAACCCCGGGACAGGGGACCCACGAGCAGTACTTC. This encodes CASSLTPGQGTHEQYF.

V and J are TRBV27 and TRBJ1-5, with 9 bases that match TRBD1. Germline values: CDR1 MNHEY, CDR2 SMNVEV (reference sequence). V trimming: 1 base; J trimming: 14 bases; junction bases outside the gene matches: 12. The CDR3 runs 15 residues. CDR3 sequence: CASSLLQGARSPEHF. CDR3 bases: TGTGCCAGCAGTTTATTACAGGGGGCGAGGTCCCCTGAGCATTTT.